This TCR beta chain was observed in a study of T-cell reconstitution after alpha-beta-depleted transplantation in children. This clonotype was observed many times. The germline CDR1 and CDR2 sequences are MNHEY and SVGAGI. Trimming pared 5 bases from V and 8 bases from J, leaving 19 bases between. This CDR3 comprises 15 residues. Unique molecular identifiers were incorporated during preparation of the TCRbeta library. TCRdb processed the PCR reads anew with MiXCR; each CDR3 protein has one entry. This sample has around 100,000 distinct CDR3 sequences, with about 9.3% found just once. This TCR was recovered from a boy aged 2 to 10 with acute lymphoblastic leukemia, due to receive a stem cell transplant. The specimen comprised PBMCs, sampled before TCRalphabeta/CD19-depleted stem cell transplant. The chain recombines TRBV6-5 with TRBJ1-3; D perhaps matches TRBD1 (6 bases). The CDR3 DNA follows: TGTGCCAGCAGTACAACGGGACACTCGATGGACACCATATATTTT. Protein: CASSTTGHSMDTIYF.